A single sample gave rise to the 5 T cell receptor beta chains below, sequenced in a study of regulatory T cells in long-lasting Graves disease. The TCR beta library used iRepertoire HTBI primers with Arm-PCR amplification of CDR3. TCRdb re-called the multiplex PCR reads through MiXCR, storing one row per CDR3 protein. The table records roughly 520,000 distinct CDR3 sequences, more than 10% of them present only once. Time point given: newly diagnosed GD, antithyroid drugs for less than 3 months. PBMC-extracted RNA yielded the TCR library. These records were also assigned to another study, of T cells in Graves' hyperthyroidism and ophthalmopathy.

Specimen: peripheral blood mononuclear cells (PBMCs), collected at new diagnosis, from a patient treated with antithyroid drugs. These receptors were obtained from a woman under 40 with Graves disease.

This clonotype was detected only a few times. The rearrangement links TRBV30 to TRBJ1-2, with D maybe TRBD1 (5 bases). V lost 2 bases, J lost 4 bases, and 17 bases lay in between. CDR3 size: 15 residues. Germline-derived CDR1 and CDR2 are GTSNPN and SVGIG (reference sequence). The CDR3 reads CAWSFDRDPIYGYTF. The CDR3 nucleotides are TGTGCCTGGAGTTTCGACCGGGACCCAATCTATGGCTACACCTTC.

This clonotype was picked up a small number of times. This chain links TRBV25-1 with TRBJ1-1, with a tentative D call TRBD1 (6 bases). The CDR3 is 15 residues long. The germline V gene has CDR1 MGHDK and CDR2 SYGVNS. Deletions cut 1 base from V and 2 bases from J, with 11 bases between. The CDR3 loop reads CASSESGGANTEAFF. CDR3 coding DNA: TGTGCCAGCAGTGAATCCGGGGGGGCCAACACTGAAGCTTTCTTT.

This clonotype came up a few times. The chain recombines TRBV7-8 with TRBJ2-7, with TRBD1 matching 7 bases. V was pared by 1 base and J by 2 bases, with 5 bases of the junction left unmatched. Germline values: CDR1 SGHVS, CDR2 FQNEAQ. This CDR3 has 15 residues. The CDR3 region is CASSLGGRGTYEQYF. CDR3 in DNA: TGTGCCAGCAGCTTAGGTGGCAGGGGGACCTACGAGCAGTACTTC.

This clonotype was counted ten times or more. This chain uses TRBV11-2 with TRBJ2-1; the D gene is possibly TRBD2 (6 bases). CDR3 length: 16 amino acids. V was pared by 5 bases and J by 3 bases, with 17 bases between. CDR1 SGHAT and CDR2 FQNNGV come from the germline V gene. Written as DNA, the CDR3 is TGTGCCAGCAGCCCCTCACGGGGCGGGAACTACAATGAGCAGTTCTTC. The encoded protein is CASSPSRGGNYNEQFF.

This clonotype was recorded many times. The CDR3 reads CASSKNPLWTAANTGELFF. DNA of the CDR3: TGTGCCAGTTCCAAAAACCCCCTCTGGACAGCAGCGAACACCGGGGAGCTGTTTTTT. The chain couples TRBV19 to TRBJ2-2; a possible D gene is TRBD1 (6 bases). The V end was cut by 8 bases, the J end by 0 bases, with 25 bases between. CDR1 and CDR2 from the germline V gene are LNHDA and SQIVND (reference sequence). The CDR3 sequence is 19 residues long.